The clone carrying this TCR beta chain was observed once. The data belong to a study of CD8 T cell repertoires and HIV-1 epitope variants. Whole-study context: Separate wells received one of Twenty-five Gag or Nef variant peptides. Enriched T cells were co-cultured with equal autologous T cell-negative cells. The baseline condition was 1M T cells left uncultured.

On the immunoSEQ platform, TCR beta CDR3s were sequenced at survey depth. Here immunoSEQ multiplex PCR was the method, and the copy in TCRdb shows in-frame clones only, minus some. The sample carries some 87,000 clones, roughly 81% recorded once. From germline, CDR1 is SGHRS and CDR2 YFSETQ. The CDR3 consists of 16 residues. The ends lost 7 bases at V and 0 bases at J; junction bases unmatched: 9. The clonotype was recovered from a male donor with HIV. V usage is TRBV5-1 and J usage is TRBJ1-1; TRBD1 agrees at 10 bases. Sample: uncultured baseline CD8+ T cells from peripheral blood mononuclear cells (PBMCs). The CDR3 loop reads CASGRGTGVMNTEAFF. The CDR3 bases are TGCGCCAGCGGGAGGGGGACAGGGGTCATGAACACTGAAGCTTTCTTT.